The source of this T cell receptor beta chain is a study of Graves' ophthalmopathy and Graves' hyperthyroidism. Pregnant or lactating patients and those with other autoimmune diseases or uncontrolled infections were excluded. Amplifying from RNA transcripts, the study obtained TCR beta CDR3 regions. Second-round multiplex PCR came after first-round RT-PCR with HTBI primers. From the multiplex PCR reads, TCRdb called clonotypes with MiXCR, one entry per CDR3 protein. Of about 410,000 distinct CDR3 sequences in the sample, approximately 16% are singletons; the top ten hold around 1.4%. This clonotype was observed many times. The sample taken for sequencing was peripheral blood. The clonotype originates from a woman aged 18-29 years with Graves' ophthalmopathy.

This CDR3 reads CASSYSAEGAYEQYF. The CDR3 region has the DNA TGTGCCAGCAGTTACTCGGCTGAGGGGGCCTACGAGCAGTACTTC. V and J are TRBV6-2 or TRBV6-3 and TRBJ2-7; maybe TRBD1 (6 bases). The CDR3 totals 15 residues. V gave up 0 bases and J gave up 2 bases, with 11 bases separating them. Germline V CDR1 and CDR2: MNHEY, SVGEGT.